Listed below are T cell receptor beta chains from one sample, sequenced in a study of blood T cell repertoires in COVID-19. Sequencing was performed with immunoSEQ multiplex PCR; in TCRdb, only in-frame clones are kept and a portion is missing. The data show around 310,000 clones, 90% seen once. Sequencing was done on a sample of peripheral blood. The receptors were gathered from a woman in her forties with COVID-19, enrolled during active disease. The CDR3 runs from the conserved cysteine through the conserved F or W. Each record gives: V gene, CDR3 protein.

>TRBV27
CASSFPIGAGGPNEQFF
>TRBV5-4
CASSLAGGFVNEQFF
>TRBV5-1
CASTGQGNYGYTF
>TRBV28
CATRKQGADTQYF
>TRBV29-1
CSVELASGSTDTQYF
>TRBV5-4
CASSRGTGGDTEAFF
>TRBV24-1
CATSDSGTSGLWDEQFF
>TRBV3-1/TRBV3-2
CASRKSGRGKNIQYF
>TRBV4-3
CASSQDRRQRMNTEAFF
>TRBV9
CASSQGLGNQPQHF
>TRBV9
CASSKGGGIKGNEQYF
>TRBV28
CASSRGLAGGRYEQYF
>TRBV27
CASSYMVAGGNEQFF
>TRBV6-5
CASSYGGREKETQYF
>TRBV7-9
CASPYPGNTIYF
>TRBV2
CASSVQGNTEAFF
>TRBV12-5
CASGQQGGTEAFF
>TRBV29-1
CSVDALGEGYGYTF
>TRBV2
CATTSGPTVRGSYEQYF
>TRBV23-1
CASSQNFLLYTGELFF
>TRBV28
CASREQGEKLFF
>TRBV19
CASSLGPGQGTGEQYF
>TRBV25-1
CASSDWTGRNTIYF
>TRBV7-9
CASSHDNSGNTIYF
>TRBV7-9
CASSRTRTGVTSYNSPLHF
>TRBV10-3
CAISEPSGPTNEKLFF
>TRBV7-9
CASSLPLEEAATQYF
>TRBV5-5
CASSPSGTGHTEAFF
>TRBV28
CASTKGTSWYEQYF
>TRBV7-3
CASSPHERGGNYNEQFF
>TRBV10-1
CASSLLWRACEQYF
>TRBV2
CASSKGLVYNEQFF
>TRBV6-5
CASSPNGQGNYGYTF
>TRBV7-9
CASSPYRNYGYTF
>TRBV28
CASRDTIVQPQHF
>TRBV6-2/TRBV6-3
CASSYGTANYGYTF
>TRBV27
CASSPPRVPGEQYF
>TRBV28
CASSLSGGKGLRYTF
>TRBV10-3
CANAPGQGADTQYF
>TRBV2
CASSIGLGNTIYF
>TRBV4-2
CASSHRGDTLENTQYF
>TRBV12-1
CASSSWDSSTEAFF